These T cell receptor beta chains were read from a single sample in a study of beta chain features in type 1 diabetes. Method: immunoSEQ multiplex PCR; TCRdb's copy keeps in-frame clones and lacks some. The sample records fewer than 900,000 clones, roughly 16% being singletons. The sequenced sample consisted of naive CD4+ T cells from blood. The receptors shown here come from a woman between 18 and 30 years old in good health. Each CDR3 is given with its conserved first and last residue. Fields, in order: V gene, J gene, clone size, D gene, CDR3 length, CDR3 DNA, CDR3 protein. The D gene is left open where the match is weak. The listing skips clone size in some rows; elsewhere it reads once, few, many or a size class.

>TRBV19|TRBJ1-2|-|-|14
TGTGCCAGTAGCCCATCCCGGGCGTTCTATGGCTACACCTTC
CASSPSRAFYGYTF
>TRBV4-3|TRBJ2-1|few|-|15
TGCGCCAGCAGCCAAGATCTTAACAGCCGTTTCAGGCAGTTCTTC
CASSQDLNSRFRQFF
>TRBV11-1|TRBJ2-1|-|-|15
TGTGCCAGCAGCTTAGAACAGGGAGTATACAATGAGCAGTTCTTC
CASSLEQGVYNEQFF
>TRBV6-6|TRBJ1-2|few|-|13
TGTGCCAGCAGGGTGACGGAAAACTATGGCTACACCTTC
CASRVTENYGYTF
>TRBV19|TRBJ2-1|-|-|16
TGTGCCAGTAGTACCCCAGTATCTAGCTCCTACAATGAGCAGTTCTTC
CASSTPVSSSYNEQFF
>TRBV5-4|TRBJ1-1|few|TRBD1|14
TGTGCCAGCAGCCCTGGACAGGAGAACACTGAAGCTTTCTTT
CASSPGQENTEAFF
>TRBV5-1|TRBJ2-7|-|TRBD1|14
TGCGCCAGCAGCCCCGGGACAGGGGGTTTCGAGCAGTACTTC
CASSPGTGGFEQYF
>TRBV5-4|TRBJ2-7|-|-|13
TGTGCCAGCAGTCATCGCGTTATTGACGAGCAGTACTTC
CASSHRVIDEQYF
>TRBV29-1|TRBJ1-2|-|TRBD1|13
TGCAGCGTTGCCGGAACAGGGGTTGGTGGCTACACCTTC
CSVAGTGVGGYTF
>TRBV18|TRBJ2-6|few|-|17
TGTGCCAGCTCACCGGTTTCAGGGGTAGCTGGGGCCAACGTCCTGACTTTC
CASSPVSGVAGANVLTF
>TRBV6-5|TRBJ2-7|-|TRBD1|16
TGTGCCAGCAGTTACTCGACGGGGACAGGGAGCTACGAGCAGTACTTC
CASSYSTGTGSYEQYF
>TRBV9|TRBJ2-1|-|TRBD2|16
TGTGCCAGCAGCCGTGGGGGGACTAGCGGGGACTATGAGCAGTTCTTC
CASSRGGTSGDYEQFF
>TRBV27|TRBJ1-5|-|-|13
TGTGCCAGCAGTTTAGAGGTGGCTCAGCCCCAGCATTTT
CASSLEVAQPQHF
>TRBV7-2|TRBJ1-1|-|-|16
TGTGCCAGCAGCCCGCGGAGAGGGAAAAAGGACACTGAAGCTTTCTTT
CASSPRRGKKDTEAFF
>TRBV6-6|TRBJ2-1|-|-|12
TGTGCCAGCTCTTGGGGGGATACTGAGCAGTTCTTC
CASSWGDTEQFF
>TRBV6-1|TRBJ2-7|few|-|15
TGTGCCAGCAGTGTCAGTGGCTTGGGCAGGGACGAGCAGTACTTC
CASSVSGLGRDEQYF
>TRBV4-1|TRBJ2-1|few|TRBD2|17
TGCGCCAGCAGCCAACCGATAGCGGGGCGGTCTAAGAGTGAGCAGTTCTTC
CASSQPIAGRSKSEQFF
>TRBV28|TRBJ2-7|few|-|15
TGTGCCAGCAGGAAGGGGTCTAACTGGGTTGAGGAGCAGTACTTC
CASRKGSNWVEEQYF
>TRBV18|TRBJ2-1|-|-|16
TGTGCCAGCTCACCACCGGGGCGAGGAACCTACAATGAGCAGTTCTTC
CASSPPGRGTYNEQFF
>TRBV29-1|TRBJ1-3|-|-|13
TGCAGCGTTCTACAGACCTCTGGAAACACCATATATTTT
CSVLQTSGNTIYF
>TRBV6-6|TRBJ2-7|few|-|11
TGTGCCAGCAGTTCCCCCTACGAGCAGTACTTC
CASSSPYEQYF
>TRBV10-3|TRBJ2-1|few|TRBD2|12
TGTGCCATCCCCCGGGGGGTCAATGAGCAGTTCTTC
CAIPRGVNEQFF
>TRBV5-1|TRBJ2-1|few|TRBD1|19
TGCGCCAGCAGCACGGGACAGGGGGCCTTTAGCATACCTTACAATGAGCAGTTCTTC
CASSTGQGAFSIPYNEQFF
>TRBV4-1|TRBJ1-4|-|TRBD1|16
TGCGCCAGCAGCCAAGCCGGGACAGGGACTAATGAAAAACTGTTTTTT
CASSQAGTGTNEKLFF
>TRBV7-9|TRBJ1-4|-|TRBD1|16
TGTGCCAGCAGACCCTCGGGGACAGGGAGAGATGAAAAACTGTTTTTT
CASRPSGTGRDEKLFF
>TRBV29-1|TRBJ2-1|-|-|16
TGCAGCGTTCAGGCCCCGCGTGAAAGCTCCTACAATGAGCAGTTCTTC
CSVQAPRESSYNEQFF
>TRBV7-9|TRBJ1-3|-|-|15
TGTGCCAGCAGCGGTCACAGTGACTCTGGAAACACCATATATTTT
CASSGHSDSGNTIYF
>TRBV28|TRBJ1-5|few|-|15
TGTGCCAGCAGCACGAGCGGGACTCGCTCTGGCAGCCAGCATTTT
CASSTSGTRSGSQHF
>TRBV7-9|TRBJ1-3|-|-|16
TGTGCCAGCAGCTTAGTGGGCATATCCTATGGAAACACCATATATTTT
CASSLVGISYGNTIYF
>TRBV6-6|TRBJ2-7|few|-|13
TGTGCCAGCAGTTACAGTTCCCCCTACGAGCAGTACTTC
CASSYSSPYEQYF
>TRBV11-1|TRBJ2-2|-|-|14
TGTGCCAGCAGCTTAGCTAGAAACACCGGGGAGCTGTTTTTT
CASSLARNTGELFF
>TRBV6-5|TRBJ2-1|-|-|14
TGTGCCAGCAGCAGAGAACAGGGTTTCGATGAGCAGTTCTTC
CASSREQGFDEQFF
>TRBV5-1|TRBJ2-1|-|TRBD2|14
TGCGCCAGCAGCCCGGGGACTAGATCGTATGAGCAGTTCTTC
CASSPGTRSYEQFF
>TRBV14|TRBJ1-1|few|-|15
TGTGCCAGCAGCCAAGTCTACAGCGAGAACACTGAAGCTTTCTTT
CASSQVYSENTEAFF
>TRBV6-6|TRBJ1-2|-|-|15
TGTGCCAGCACCGAAAGTTGGAACCCCAACTATGGCTACACCTTC
CASTESWNPNYGYTF
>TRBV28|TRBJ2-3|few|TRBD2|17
TGTGCCAGCAGTTTTAGCGGGCACCCGCGGGGGGAAGATACGCAGTATTTT
CASSFSGHPRGEDTQYF
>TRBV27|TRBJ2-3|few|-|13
TGTGCCAGCAGTTTCCGGAGGGTGGATACGCAGTATTTT
CASSFRRVDTQYF
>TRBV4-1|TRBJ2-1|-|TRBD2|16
TGCGCCAGCAGCCAAGTGGGACTAGCGTTTGCCAATGAGCAGTTCTTC
CASSQVGLAFANEQFF
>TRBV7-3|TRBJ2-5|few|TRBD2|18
TGTGCCAGCAGCTTAAGCGCCCGTGGACTAGCGGGAGGAGAGACCCAGTACTTC
CASSLSARGLAGGETQYF
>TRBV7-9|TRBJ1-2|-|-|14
TGTGCCACCATGGGCCAGGGTTCTAACTATGGCTACACCTTC
CATMGQGSNYGYTF
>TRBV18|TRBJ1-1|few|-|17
TGTGCCAGCTCACCCGTAATCGACCGGTCAGGGCACACTGAAGCTTTCTTT
CASSPVIDRSGHTEAFF
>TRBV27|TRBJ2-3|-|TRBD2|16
TGTGCCAGCAGTATACGTACTAGCGAGGGCACAGATACGCAGTATTTT
CASSIRTSEGTDTQYF
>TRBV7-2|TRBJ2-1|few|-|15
TGTGCCAGCAGCTTAGATCCGGGCGCCTACAATGAGCAGTTCTTC
CASSLDPGAYNEQFF
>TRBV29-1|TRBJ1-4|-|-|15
TGCAGCGTCCTAGGTACGCCTGGGACTAATGAAAAACTGTTTTTT
CSVLGTPGTNEKLFF
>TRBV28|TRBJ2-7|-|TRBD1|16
TGTGCCAGCAGTGAACAGGGGGCGCCCACCCTCTACGAGCAGTACTTC
CASSEQGAPTLYEQYF
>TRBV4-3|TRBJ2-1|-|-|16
TGCGCCAGCAGCCAAGATGGGCCCCCATTATACAATGAGCAGTTCTTC
CASSQDGPPLYNEQFF
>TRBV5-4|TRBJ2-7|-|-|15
TGTGCCAGCAGCTTGGGGGAAGGGGTCCCCTACGAGCAGTACTTC
CASSLGEGVPYEQYF
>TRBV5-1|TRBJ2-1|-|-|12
TGCGCCAGCAGCTTAGGACACAATGAGCAGTTCTTC
CASSLGHNEQFF
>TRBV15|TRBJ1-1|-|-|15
TGTGCCACCAGCAGGGGTGGCGCGGGATACACTGAAGCTTTCTTT
CATSRGGAGYTEAFF
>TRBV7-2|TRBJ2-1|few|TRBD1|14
TGTGCCAGCAGCGCCGGGACAGGGGATACTGAGCAGTTCTTC
CASSAGTGDTEQFF
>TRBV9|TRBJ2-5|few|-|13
TGTGCCAGCAGCGTAGCAGGGGGGGAGACCCAGTACTTC
CASSVAGGETQYF
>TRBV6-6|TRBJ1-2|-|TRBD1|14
TGTGCCAGCAGTCGGGAGGGGGCGACCGATGGCTACACCTTC
CASSREGATDGYTF
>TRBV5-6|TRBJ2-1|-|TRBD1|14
TGTGCCAGCAGCAAGACAGGGGGCAGGAATGAGCAGTTCTTC
CASSKTGGRNEQFF